Listed below are T cell receptor beta chains from one sample, sequenced in a study of T cell repertoires in aging, cancer and after chemotherapy. TCRdb reanalysed the multiplex PCR reads using MiXCR and keeps one entry per CDR3 protein. The data show around 8,800 distinct CDR3 sequences, with 20% to 30% seen just once and roughly 13% held by the top ten. The sequenced sample was blood. Receptor source: a human donor with a blood cancer. The donor label of this sample is uncertain. The CDR3 runs from the conserved cysteine through the conserved F or W. The order of the fields is clone size, D gene, V gene, J gene, CDR3 DNA, CDR3 protein. A D gene is named only where the DNA matches it firmly. Clone sizes are given selectively: once, few, many, or a class where the clone is expanded.

size: few
D: TRBD1
V: TRBV6-1
J: TRBJ1-2
DNA: TGTGCCAGCAGAGACAAGACAGGGGAAAGGATCCGCTATGGCTACACCTTC
CDR3: CASRDKTGERIRYGYTF

size: few
D: NA
V: TRBV7-6
J: TRBJ2-1
DNA: TGTGCCAGCAGCCCCGGACGAGTAGGCAATGAGCAGTTCTTC
CDR3: CASSPGRVGNEQFF

size: medium-sized
D: TRBD2
V: TRBV19
J: TRBJ2-1
DNA: TGTGCCAGTAGTATGCGAAGACTAGCGCGTACCACCGCAGACAATGAGCAGTTCTTC
CDR3: CASSMRRLARTTADNEQFF

size: medium-sized
D: TRBD2
V: TRBV6-5
J: TRBJ2-1
DNA: TGTGCCAGCAGTTCCCTAGCGGGAGTCTTTAATGAGCAGTTCTTC
CDR3: CASSSLAGVFNEQFF

size: few
D: NA
V: TRBV6-1
J: TRBJ1-1
DNA: TGTGCCAGCAGTGGAAGGTGGGACACGTCGAACACTGAAGCTTTCTTT
CDR3: CASSGRWDTSNTEAFF

size: few
D: NA
V: TRBV11-1
J: TRBJ2-7
DNA: TGTGCCAGCAGCTTTAACTACGAGCAGTACTTC
CDR3: CASSFNYEQYF

size: many
D: NA
V: TRBV6-1
J: TRBJ1-2
DNA: TGTGCCAGCAGTGAAGCGACCCGGTATGGCTACACCTTC
CDR3: CASSEATRYGYTF

size: NA
D: TRBD1
V: TRBV12-3/TRBV12-4
J: TRBJ1-2
DNA: TGTGCCAGCAGTCTGGACAGGGGCCATGGCTACACCTTC
CDR3: CASSLDRGHGYTF

size: NA
D: NA
V: TRBV5-6
J: TRBJ2-7
DNA: TGTGCCAGCAGCTCCCGTAACTACGAGCAGTACTTC
CDR3: CASSSRNYEQYF

size: medium-sized
D: TRBD1
V: TRBV27
J: TRBJ2-3
DNA: TGTGCCAGCATACCCAGACAGGGGGCGAAACGTGGGATCTACACAGATACGCAGTATTTT
CDR3: CASIPRQGAKRGIYTDTQYF

size: many
D: NA
V: TRBV6-5
J: TRBJ2-7
DNA: TGTGCCAGCAGTTACTCCCCGGGACCGTGGGCCGAGCAGTACTTC
CDR3: CASSYSPGPWAEQYF

size: many
D: NA
V: TRBV7-6
J: TRBJ2-5
DNA: TGTGCCAGCAGCGCTAGCTGGAGTTGGGAGACCCAGTACTTC
CDR3: CASSASWSWETQYF

size: medium-sized
D: NA
V: TRBV6-5
J: TRBJ2-3
DNA: TGTGCCAGCAGTTACGTTGGGGGGACTAGCACAGATACGCAGTATTTT
CDR3: CASSYVGGTSTDTQYF

size: few
D: TRBD2
V: TRBV12-3/TRBV12-4
J: TRBJ2-1
DNA: TGTGCCAGCAGTCATCTAGCGGGGGACAATGAGCAGTTCTTC
CDR3: CASSHLAGDNEQFF

size: medium-sized
D: TRBD1
V: TRBV27
J: TRBJ2-7
DNA: TGTGCCAGCAGTTTGGGACAGGGGATGTTCGAGCAGTACTTC
CDR3: CASSLGQGMFEQYF

size: medium-sized
D: TRBD2
V: TRBV19
J: TRBJ2-2
DNA: TGTGCCAGTAGTCCGGCCGGGACTAGCAGTGGGGAGCTGTTTTTT
CDR3: CASSPAGTSSGELFF

size: medium-sized
D: NA
V: TRBV5-6
J: TRBJ2-7
DNA: TGTGCCAGCAGCTGGCGCGGGGTAGCGTACGAGCAGTACTTC
CDR3: CASSWRGVAYEQYF

size: NA
D: TRBD1
V: TRBV10-3
J: TRBJ1-2
DNA: TGTGCCATCACTCCTGGACAGGGGCATGATAGGGGCTATGGCTACACCTTC
CDR3: CAITPGQGHDRGYGYTF

size: few
D: NA
V: TRBV5-1
J: TRBJ1-4
DNA: TGCGCCAGCAGTTCCGACAGTTCCAATGAAAAACTGTTTTTT
CDR3: CASSSDSSNEKLFF

size: NA
D: TRBD1
V: TRBV29-1
J: TRBJ2-5
DNA: TGCAGCGTTGAAGCTGGGCACAGGGGGCCGTGGACCGGGACAGAATGCCAAGAGACCCAGTACTTC
CDR3: CSVEAGHRGPWTGTECQETQYF

size: few
D: NA
V: TRBV20-1
J: TRBJ2-2
DNA: TGCAGTGCTAGAGTAGTAGGTCCCGGGGAGCTGTTTTTT
CDR3: CSARVVGPGELFF

size: few
D: NA
V: TRBV6-5
J: TRBJ1-1
DNA: TGTGCCAGCAGTTACTCGAAGGGGGGGGCGATGAACACTGAAGCTTTCTTT
CDR3: CASSYSKGGAMNTEAFF

size: NA
D: TRBD1
V: TRBV6-5
J: TRBJ2-1
DNA: TGTGCCAGCAGTCCGGGACAGGGCCTCTTAGAATCCTACAATGAGCAGTTCTTC
CDR3: CASSPGQGLLESYNEQFF

size: few
D: TRBD2
V: TRBV7-6
J: TRBJ2-5
DNA: TGTGCCAGCAGTTTAAGCCTGTCGATAGCGGGAGGGATAGAGACCCAGTACTTC
CDR3: CASSLSLSIAGGIETQYF

size: NA
D: NA
V: TRBV6-1
J: TRBJ2-7
DNA: TGTGCCAGCACTCACTACCTCTACGAGCAGTACTTC
CDR3: CASTHYLYEQYF

size: many
D: TRBD1
V: TRBV5-6
J: TRBJ2-7
DNA: TGTGCCAGCAGCTTGGTACTGGACAGGGGTATGTACGAGCAGTACTTC
CDR3: CASSLVLDRGMYEQYF

size: NA
D: TRBD2
V: TRBV12-3/TRBV12-4
J: TRBJ2-1
DNA: TGTGCCAGCACCCAAGGGACTAGCAGGAATGAGCAGTTCTTC
CDR3: CASTQGTSRNEQFF

size: once
D: NA
V: TRBV7-6
J: TRBJ2-7
DNA: TGTGCCAGCAGCCCTTCATATACAGGGTCGAAGGCCTACGAGCAGTACTTC
CDR3: CASSPSYTGSKAYEQYF

size: many
D: TRBD1
V: TRBV5-4
J: TRBJ2-7
DNA: TGTGCCAGCAGCTTGGGTGGGTACAGGGGTAGCGACGAGCAGTACTTC
CDR3: CASSLGGYRGSDEQYF

size: few
D: NA
V: TRBV10-3
J: TRBJ2-3
DNA: TGTGCCATCAGTGATAAGGCCCCCCCCACAGATACGCAGTATTTT
CDR3: CAISDKAPPTDTQYF

size: medium-sized
D: NA
V: TRBV6-2/TRBV6-3
J: TRBJ2-2
DNA: TGTGCCAGCAGTGTGGTGTTGAACACCGGGGAGCTGTTTTTT
CDR3: CASSVVLNTGELFF

size: NA
D: NA
V: TRBV7-6
J: TRBJ2-5
DNA: TGTGCCAGCAGCTTAGGGGGGGCCCCCAGGGAGACCCAGTACTTC
CDR3: CASSLGGAPRETQYF